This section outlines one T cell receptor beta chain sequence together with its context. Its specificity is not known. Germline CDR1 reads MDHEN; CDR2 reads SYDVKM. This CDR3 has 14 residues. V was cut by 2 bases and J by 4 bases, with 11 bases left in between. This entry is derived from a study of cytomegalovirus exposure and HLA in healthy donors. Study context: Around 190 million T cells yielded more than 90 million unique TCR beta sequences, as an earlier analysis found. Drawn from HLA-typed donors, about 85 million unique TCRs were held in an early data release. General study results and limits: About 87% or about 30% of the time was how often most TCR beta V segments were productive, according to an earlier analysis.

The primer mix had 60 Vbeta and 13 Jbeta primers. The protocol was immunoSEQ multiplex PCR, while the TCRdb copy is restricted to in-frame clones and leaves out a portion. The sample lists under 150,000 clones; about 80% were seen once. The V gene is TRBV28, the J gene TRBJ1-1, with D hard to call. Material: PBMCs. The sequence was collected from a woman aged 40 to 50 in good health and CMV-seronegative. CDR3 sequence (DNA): TGTGCCAGCAGTTTACGGGGTATGAGCACTGAAGCTTTCTTT. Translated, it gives CASSLRGMSTEAFF.